These T cell receptor beta chains were read from a single sample in a study of blood T cells in healthy people across ages. Via MiXCR, TCRdb re-called the 5' RACE reads, giving one row per CDR3 protein. This table has approximately 2,000,000 distinct CDR3 sequences, about two fifths appearing once. The sequenced sample was blood. The receptors shown here come from a human donor in good health. Both conserved end residues are part of each CDR3. The D gene is left open where the match is weak. The size entry is marked missing in some rows and otherwise reads once, few, many or a size class.

v_call	clone_size	cdr3_length	d_call	j_call	cdr3_nt	cdr3_aa
TRBV20-1	few	11	NA	TRBJ1-2	TGCAGTGCTAGTGTGGTGGGCGGCTACACCTTC	CSASVVGGYTF
TRBV3-1	NA	15	NA	TRBJ1-1	TGTGCCAGCAGCCAAGTCGGGTCTCCGTACACTGAAGCTTTCTTT	CASSQVGSPYTEAFF
TRBV4-1	few	18	NA	TRBJ1-4	TGCGCCAGCAGCCGTACCGGGACTATGGGGGCAACTAATGAAAAACTGTTTTTT	CASSRTGTMGATNEKLFF
TRBV7-8	NA	17	NA	TRBJ2-1	TGTGCCAGCAGCTTAGAGGGAGATGGGGGGAGCGGCAATGAGCAGTTCTTC	CASSLEGDGGSGNEQFF
TRBV29-1	many	12	NA	TRBJ1-2	TGCAGCGTTGAGGGGTTAAACTATGGCTACACCTTC	CSVEGLNYGYTF
TRBV28	NA	16	TRBD2	TRBJ2-6	TGTGCCAGCAGTTTCCCCGGGGGGAACGGGGCCAACGTCCTGACTTTC	CASSFPGGNGANVLTF
TRBV18	NA	16	TRBD1	TRBJ2-1	TGTGCCAGCTCACGTAATGGCGGGACAGGCGAATCGGAGCAGTTCTTC	CASSRNGGTGESEQFF
TRBV10-3	NA	14	NA	TRBJ2-3	TGTGCCACCAAACAGGGAGTGGCTACAGATACGCAGTATTTT	CATKQGVATDTQYF
TRBV12-3/TRBV12-4	NA	16	TRBD1	TRBJ1-2	TGTGCCAGCATCCCCGGGACAGCTATTTCTAACTATGGCTACACCTTC	CASIPGTAISNYGYTF
TRBV30	NA	14	TRBD2	TRBJ2-7	TGTGCCTGGGGTATAGCGGGGGGGTTCTACGAGCAGTACTTC	CAWGIAGGFYEQYF
TRBV6-2/TRBV6-3	few	14	TRBD1	TRBJ2-7	TGTGCCAGCAGGACCGGGGACAGCTCGGGACGGCAGTACTTC	CASRTGDSSGRQYF
TRBV3-1	NA	15	NA	TRBJ1-2	TGTGCCAGCAGCCAAGCAAATTGGAAGGGGTATGGCTACACCTTC	CASSQANWKGYGYTF
TRBV4-3	NA	16	TRBD1	TRBJ2-3	TGCGCCAGCAGCCAAGAATGGGACAGGGGCACAGATACGCAGTATTTT	CASSQEWDRGTDTQYF
TRBV7-2	many	14	TRBD1	TRBJ1-1	TGTGCCAGCAGCTTCGGACAGGGGAACACTGAAGCTTTCTTT	CASSFGQGNTEAFF
TRBV5-4	NA	17	TRBD2	TRBJ2-5	TGTGCCAGCACCCCAAAGGGAGCGGGGACCTTACAAGAGACCCAGTACTTC	CASTPKGAGTLQETQYF
TRBV29-1	NA	15	NA	TRBJ2-7	TGCAGCGTTGAAGGAGCACGGGACGGATCCTACGAGCAGTACTTC	CSVEGARDGSYEQYF
TRBV7-9	few	16	TRBD1	TRBJ2-5	TGTGCCAGCAGCGTACCTTGGGCGGGACAGGGAGAGACCCAGTACTTC	CASSVPWAGQGETQYF
TRBV20-1	few	14	TRBD2	TRBJ2-3	TGCAGTGCTACCTTGTCGGGGGGGTGGGATACGCAGTATTTT	CSATLSGGWDTQYF
TRBV29-1	many	16	NA	TRBJ2-7	TGCAGCGTTGAAGATCTCACGGGGTTTGCCTCCTACGAGCAGTACTTC	CSVEDLTGFASYEQYF
TRBV5-6	few	16	NA	TRBJ2-3	TGTGCCAGCAGCTCCCCGAGGAGGTTAGGCACAGATACGCAGTATTTT	CASSSPRRLGTDTQYF
TRBV5-5	few	14	TRBD2	TRBJ2-5	TGTGCCAGCAGGGTGAGCGGGGGACAAGAGACCCAGTACTTC	CASRVSGGQETQYF
TRBV11-3	NA	17	NA	TRBJ2-1	TGTACCAGCAGCTTAAGTATGGGGGGGGGCCGGGGCAATGAGCAGTTCTTC	CTSSLSMGGGRGNEQFF
TRBV28	NA	13	NA	TRBJ1-2	TGTGCCAGCAGTTTTGCAGCGTTCCGAGGCTACACCTTC	CASSFAAFRGYTF
TRBV6-2/TRBV6-3	few	16	TRBD2	TRBJ2-7	TGTGCCAGCTTGGGACTAGCGGGGGTGCGCTCCCACGAGCAGTACTTC	CASLGLAGVRSHEQYF
TRBV4-2	NA	14	NA	TRBJ1-2	TGTGCCAGCAGCGCGAGCGGGGTGGTCTATGGCTACACCTTC	CASSASGVVYGYTF
TRBV20-1	NA	17	NA	TRBJ2-7	TGCAGTGCTAGTCCCCCCTCACGGGACACCGGTAACTACGAGCAGTACTTC	CSASPPSRDTGNYEQYF
TRBV20-1	NA	14	NA	TRBJ1-2	TGCAGTGCTAGAGACAGGGACTCCGACTATGGCTACACCTTC	CSARDRDSDYGYTF
TRBV5-1	NA	17	NA	TRBJ2-3	TGCGCCAGCAGCTTGGAGGGGCGGGACGCTGGTACAGATACGCAGTATTTT	CASSLEGRDAGTDTQYF
TRBV12-3/TRBV12-4	few	14	NA	TRBJ2-5	TGTGCCAGCAGTTTAGGAGGGGATCGAGAGACCCAGTACTTC	CASSLGGDRETQYF
TRBV4-2	NA	15	TRBD1	TRBJ1-2	TGTGCCAGCAGCCAAGAGTTGGGACAGTATTATGGCTACACCTTC	CASSQELGQYYGYTF
TRBV24-1	few	14	TRBD1	TRBJ2-1	TGTGCCACCAGTGACCCGGGACAGACTAATGAGCAGTTCTTC	CATSDPGQTNEQFF
TRBV7-2	NA	14	NA	TRBJ2-3	TGTGCCAGCAGCTCGGCGGGGTACACAGATACGCAGTATTTT	CASSSAGYTDTQYF
TRBV6-2/TRBV6-3	NA	16	NA	TRBJ2-5	TGTGCCAGCAGCCTTGGGAGCAGTAGGGATATCTCAACCCAGTACTTC	CASSLGSSRDISTQYF
TRBV6-5	few	12	NA	TRBJ2-5	TGTGCCAGCATGGGAGGCCAAGAGACCCAGTACTTC	CASMGGQETQYF
TRBV20-1	few	14	NA	TRBJ2-7	TGCAGTGCTAGAGAGGGAGGGGGTCCCTACGAGCAGTACTTC	CSAREGGGPYEQYF
TRBV7-9	NA	16	NA	TRBJ1-4	TGTGCCAGCAGCTTAGACCAGGGAGCAACTAATGAAAAACTGTTTTTT	CASSLDQGATNEKLFF
TRBV4-2	few	16	TRBD2	TRBJ2-1	TGTGCCAGCAGCCCCGGCCCCGGGGGGATAACGCATGAGCAGTTCTTC	CASSPGPGGITHEQFF
TRBV2	NA	15	TRBD2	TRBJ2-3	TGTGCCAGCAGTGTCAATAGCGGGAGCACAGATACGCTGTATTTT	CASSVNSGSTDTLYF
TRBV15	NA	18	NA	TRBJ1-6	TGTGCCACCAGCAGAGAGGGCAGCAGTAGCTCCTATAATTCACCCCTCCACTTT	CATSREGSSSSYNSPLHF
TRBV4-3	few	15	NA	TRBJ2-3	TGCGCCAGCAGCCAAGAGGTGACGAACGCAGATACGCAGTATTTT	CASSQEVTNADTQYF
TRBV7-2	NA	13	NA	TRBJ2-5	TGTGCCAGCAGCTTTTCCCCTACAGGGAACCAGTACTTC	CASSFSPTGNQYF
TRBV20-1	few	16	NA	TRBJ2-5	TGCAGTGCTAGACCCACAGGGCAGGGTCAGGTAGAGACCCAGTACTTC	CSARPTGQGQVETQYF
TRBV7-9	few	14	NA	TRBJ1-2	TGTGCCAGCAGCCCTCGGGCCAGAATCTATGGCTACACCTTC	CASSPRARIYGYTF
TRBV2	few	15	TRBD2	TRBJ2-5	TGTGCCAGCCTTTGGCTAGCGGATCCTCAAGAGACCCAGTACTTC	CASLWLADPQETQYF
TRBV5-1	few	18	TRBD2	TRBJ2-7	TGCGCCAGCAGCCGAGGGACTAGCGGGGGGCCGAGCTCCTACGAGCAGTACTTC	CASSRGTSGGPSSYEQYF
TRBV15	NA	14	TRBD1	TRBJ2-7	TGTGCCACCAGCTTAGGGGGCTCCGGCTACGAGCAGTACTTC	CATSLGGSGYEQYF
TRBV20-1	once	15	TRBD1	TRBJ1-1	TGCAGTGCTGCAGCGTTGGGACAGGGGGCTATTGGAGCTTTCTTT	CSAAALGQGAIGAFF
TRBV20-1	NA	18	NA	TRBJ1-2	TGCAGTGCTAGAACTTCAATCAATCGACAGTCCCTGCACTATGGCTACACCTTC	CSARTSINRQSLHYGYTF
TRBV7-2	NA	12	NA	TRBJ1-1	TGTGCCAGCAGCTTAGGATGGGTTGAGGCTTTCTTT	CASSLGWVEAFF
TRBV7-2	NA	12	NA	TRBJ1-5	TGTGCCAGCAAACTGGGGGGTCAGCCCCAGCATTTT	CASKLGGQPQHF
TRBV29-1	few	12	NA	TRBJ1-4	TGCAGCGTTGTTTCAGGGAACGAAAAACTGTTTTTT	CSVVSGNEKLFF
TRBV7-2	few	14	NA	TRBJ1-1	TGTGCCAGCAGCTTAGCGTGGACGAACACTGAAGCTTTCTTT	CASSLAWTNTEAFF
TRBV20-1	NA	15	TRBD1	TRBJ1-2	TGCAGTGCCATAGACCGGGACAGAGCCTCCTATGGCTACACCTTC	CSAIDRDRASYGYTF
TRBV7-2	few	17	TRBD2	TRBJ2-3	TGTGCCAGCAGCTTACTGGGACTAGCGGAGCTCACAGATACGCAGTATTTT	CASSLLGLAELTDTQYF
TRBV7-2	NA	14	TRBD1	TRBJ2-1	TGTGCCAGCAGCTTAATAGACAGGGGCTATGAGCAGTTCTTC	CASSLIDRGYEQFF
TRBV29-1	few	11	NA	TRBJ1-2	TGCAGCGTTGAACTGGACTATGGCTACACCTTC	CSVELDYGYTF
TRBV7-3	NA	13	TRBD1	TRBJ1-2	TGTGCCAGCAGCAAAGGGACAGGGGACGGCTACACCTTC	CASSKGTGDGYTF
TRBV4-3	many	13	NA	TRBJ2-5	TGCGCCAGCAGCCAAGAAAGGGGAGAGACCCAGTACTTC	CASSQERGETQYF
TRBV20-1	NA	16	TRBD1	TRBJ1-5	TGCAGTGCTAGGGGGGGGACAGGGGCTTTCAATCAGCCCCAGCATTTT	CSARGGTGAFNQPQHF
TRBV15	NA	14	NA	TRBJ2-7	TGTGCCACCAGCAGTCGGCCAAAACCCTACGAGCAGTACTTC	CATSSRPKPYEQYF